Described below is a single TCR beta chain sequence and its context. This CDR3 comprises 16 residues. V shed 5 bases and J 2 bases; nucleotides not matched to a gene: 12. Germline V CDR1 and CDR2: MDHEN, SYDVKM. The data originate from a study of blood T cell repertoires in COVID-19. Sequenced by immunoSEQ multiplex PCR; TCRdb stores in-frame clones only, minus some. Among about 80,000 clones, 91% were seen once, and the ten largest hold under 2.5%. The chain uses TRBV28 and TRBJ2-7, with 7 bases identical to TRBD2. This TCR came from a woman aged 45-59 years in a cohort sampled during active COVID-19. Source material: peripheral blood. The CDR3 loop is CASSIPGRGGPYEQYF. CDR3 DNA sequence: TGTGCCAGCAGTATCCCTGGGAGGGGCGGGCCCTACGAGCAGTACTTC.